These 20 T cell receptor beta chains were all obtained from the same sample, sequenced in a study of blood T cell repertoires in COVID-19. The assay was immunoSEQ multiplex PCR, and TCRdb's table has in-frame clones only and misses some. Seen here are approximately 200,000 clones, around 91% observed once, and the top ten hold roughly 3.7%. The sequencing input was PBMCs or T cells enriched from blood (not recorded which). The receptors originated from a woman under 30 in a cohort exposed to, infected with or recovered from COVID-19 (not recorded which).

This clone was observed a few times. The chain couples TRBV3-1 (or the pseudogene TRBV3-2) to TRBJ2-2; TRBD1 might be the D (6 bases). The germline V and J ends were trimmed by 0 bases and 1 base, with 9 bases remaining between them. Germline lookup yields CDR1 LGHDT and CDR2 YNNKEL (reference sequence). The CDR3 has 16 amino acids. The CDR3 coding sequence is TGTGCCAGCAGCCAAGAATCGGGACAGAACACCGGGGAGCTGTTTTTT. The encoded protein is CASSQESGQNTGELFF.

The chain joins TRBV5-1 to TRBJ2-7; weak D call: TRBD1 (6 bases). The CDR3 consists of 15 residues. V gave up 3 bases and J gave up 5 bases, with 18 bases separating them. From germline, CDR1 is SGHRS and CDR2 YFSETQ. DNA for the CDR3: TGCGCCAGCAGCTGGGAGAACCGGGACAACCACGAGCAGTACTTC. This gives the protein CASSWENRDNHEQYF.

The rearrangement joins TRBV7-9 to TRBJ2-2, with 7 nucleotides matching TRBD1. The ends lost 4 bases at V and 0 bases at J; junction bases unmatched: 5. There are 16 residues in the CDR3. The V gene's germline CDR1 is SEHNR and CDR2 FQNEAQ (reference sequence). In DNA, the CDR3 is TGTGCCAGCAGCTCCAGACAGGGATCGAACACCGGGGAGCTGTTTTTT. It codes for CASSSRQGSNTGELFF. The full variable domain, in which reference TRBV7-9 and TRBJ2-2 provide the parts outside the CDR3, is DTGVSQNPRHKITKRGQNVTFRCDPISEHNRLYWYRQTLGQGPEFLTYFQNEAQLEKSRLLSDRFSAERPKGSFSTLEIQRTEQGDSAMYLCASSSRQGSNTGELFFGEGSRLTVL.

The chain is built from TRBV5-4 and TRBJ1-2; D might be TRBD1 (6 bases). CDR1 and CDR2 from the germline V gene are SGHNT and YYREEE (reference sequence). The CDR3 covers 14 residues. V lost 5 bases and J lost 4, with 15 bases in between. The CDR3 nucleotides read TGTGCCAGCAGACCCGGGACACCTCCCTATGGCTACACCTTC. Translated, it gives CASRPGTPPYGYTF.

The V and J genes are TRBV24-1 and TRBJ2-5, with D perhaps matching TRBD1 (6 bases). Trimming left V 6 bases short and J 4 bases short, with 14 bases between. CDR3 size: 14 residues. The germline V gene encodes CDR1 KGHDR and CDR2 SFDVKD. CDR3 residues: CATSPAEGGETQYF. The CDR3, as DNA: TGTGCCACCAGTCCGGCGGAAGGGGGAGAGACCCAGTACTTC.

As DNA, the CDR3 is TGTGCCAGCAGCGGGGGGGGCCACTATGGCTACACCTTC. This sequence encodes CASSGGGHYGYTF. The chain joins TRBV9 to TRBJ1-2, with TRBD1 as a possible D gene (6 bases). Germline V gives CDR1 SGDLS, CDR2 YYNGEE. With 3 bases removed from V and 3 bases from J, the gap between germline ends came to 9 bases. This CDR3 has 13 residues.

This chain connects TRBV19 to TRBJ2-2, with 7 bases identical to TRBD1. V gave up 2 bases and J gave up 5 bases; unmatched junction bases: 5. Per germline, CDR1 LNHDA and CDR2 SQIVND (reference sequence). The CDR3 loop spans 15 amino acids. The chain's CDR3 is CASSIRQGGTGELFF. The CDR3 bases are TGTGCCAGTAGTATACGACAGGGTGGTACCGGGGAGCTGTTTTTT.

V and J are TRBV24-1 and TRBJ1-2; D is undetermined. CDR1 and CDR2 from the germline V gene are KGHDR and SFDVKD. The CDR3 spans 11 residues. V was clipped by 2 bases and J by 9 bases, with 6 bases between them. CDR3: CATSDSRSYTF. The CDR3 DNA follows: TGTGCCACCAGTGATTCGCGTAGCTACACCTTC.

The rearrangement links TRBV5-1 to TRBJ2-4; 11 bases are shared with TRBD1. The V gene end was trimmed by 2 bases and the J gene end by 7 bases; junction bases not matched to a gene: 8. This CDR3 is 16 amino acids long. Per germline, CDR1 SGHRS and CDR2 YFSETQ. This chain's CDR3 is CASSFWTGGAPNIQYF. CDR3 DNA: TGCGCCAGCAGCTTTTGGACAGGGGGCGCGCCGAACATTCAGTACTTC.

The J gene is TRBJ1-1, the V gene TRBV5-1, with D possibly matching TRBD1 (6 bases). There are 16 residues in the CDR3. Trimming shortened V by 1 base and J by 3 bases, and 16 bases separated the two germline ends. Germline CDR1 reads SGHRS; CDR2 reads YFSETQ. The CDR3 reads CASSLNWGGSDTEAFF. The CDR3 bases are TGCGCCAGCAGCTTGAATTGGGGGGGCTCGGACACTGAAGCTTTCTTT.

This rearrangement joins TRBV19 to TRBJ2-1; 7 nucleotides align to TRBD2. Germline assignment: CDR1 LNHDA and CDR2 SQIVND (reference sequence). The CDR3 length is 15 residues. The junction had 5 bases not matched to a gene; V was cut back by 3 bases and J by 3 bases. The CDR3 DNA follows: TGTGCCAGTAGTATTGGTCTAGCGGTCTACAATGAGCAGTTCTTC. Residues: CASSIGLAVYNEQFF.

The chain combines TRBV6-5 with TRBJ1-2; possible D gene TRBD1, 6 bases. Germline V lookup: CDR1 MNHEY, CDR2 SVGAGI. The CDR3 runs to 15 residues. Trimming pared 6 bases from V and 3 bases from J, leaving 17 bases between. The CDR3: CASSSGQRTHYGYTF. The CDR3 DNA follows: TGTGCCAGCAGCTCAGGACAGCGGACTCACTATGGCTACACCTTC.

J is TRBJ2-5 and V is TRBV5-5; TRBD2 agrees at 10 bases. The CDR3 has 16 residues. Germline values: CDR1 SGHKS, CDR2 YYEKEE (reference sequence). V shed 4 bases, J shed 2 bases, and the junction held 8 bases outside the gene matches. The CDR3 sequence is CASSPQSGRAQETQYF. CDR3 nucleotide sequence: TGTGCCAGCAGCCCCCAGAGCGGGAGGGCTCAAGAGACCCAGTACTTC. Supplemented by reference TRBV5-5 and TRBJ2-5, the full variable domain reads DAGVTQSPTHLIKTRGQQVTLRCSPISGHKSVSWYQQVLGQGPQFIFQYYEKEERGRGNFPDRFSARQFPNYSSELNVNALLLGDSALYLCASSPQSGRAQETQYFGPGTRLLVL.

Comments on this clone: Other nucleotide sequences in the sample specify the same CDR3. CDR3 nucleotide sequence: TGTGCCAGTAGTATTCGGGACACTGAAGCTTTCTTT. It translates to CASSIRDTEAFF. The chain links TRBV19 to TRBJ1-1, with D hard to call. The CDR3 loop spans 12 amino acids. Deletions cut 3 bases from V and 3 bases from J, with 5 bases between. Germline CDR1 reads LNHDA; CDR2 reads SQIVND (reference sequence).

The V and J genes are TRBV29-1 and TRBJ2-7; 9 nucleotides align to TRBD2. V dropped 0 bases and J dropped 4; count of bases not matched to a gene: 10. The germline V gene encodes CDR1 SQVTM and CDR2 ANQGSEA. This CDR3 is 16 amino acids long. CDR3 loop: CSVEEGSSGKLYEQYF. The CDR3, as DNA: TGCAGCGTTGAAGAAGGCTCTAGCGGGAAACTTTACGAGCAGTACTTC.

The DNA for the CDR3 is TGTGCCAGCAGTGAGGACAGGGTCTACGAGCAGTACTTC. Its translation is CASSEDRVYEQYF. The rearrangement joins TRBV6-1 to TRBJ2-7, with 8 nucleotides matching TRBD1. The CDR3 covers 13 residues. The V gene end was trimmed by 3 bases and the J gene end by 3 bases; junction bases not matched to a gene: 1. Looked up from germline, CDR1 is MNHNS and CDR2 is SASEGT.

The chain employs TRBV5-1 and TRBJ2-3; TRBD2 aligns across 12 bases. The CDR3 loop spans 16 amino acids. With V trimmed by 3 bases and J by 2 bases, 4 bases remained unmatched. CDR1 SGHRS and CDR2 YFSETQ come from the germline V gene. For the CDR3, the DNA is TGCGCCAGCAGCTGGGGACTAGCGGGCGACACAGATACGCAGTATTTT. It encodes CASSWGLAGDTDTQYF. The full variable domain, its missing parts supplied by reference TRBV5-1 and TRBJ2-3, is KAGVTQTPRYLIKTRGQQVTLSCSPISGHRSVSWYQQTPGQGLQFLFEYFSETQRNKGNFPGRFSGRQFSNSRSEMNVSTLELGDSALYLCASSWGLAGDTDTQYFGPGTRLTVL.

The rearrangement uses TRBV18 and TRBJ1-4; the D gene is possibly TRBD1 (5 bases). Germline V CDR1 and CDR2: KGHSH, LQKENI. This CDR3 has 17 amino acids. V was shortened by 2 bases and J by 0 bases, with 13 bases between the two germline ends. CDR3 protein: CASSPKGPAATNEKLFF. The CDR3 region has the DNA TGTGCCAGCTCACCAAAGGGGCCTGCGGCAACTAATGAAAAACTGTTTTTT.

The CDR3 region is CASSLTGNGYTF. CDR3 in DNA: TGTGCCAGCAGCCTTACAGGGAATGGCTACACCTTC. J is TRBJ1-2 and V is TRBV7-9, with D maybe TRBD1 (6 bases). With 5 bases removed from V and 6 bases from J, the gap between germline ends came to 10 bases. The germline CDR1 and CDR2 sequences are SEHNR and FQNEAQ (reference sequence). The CDR3 contains 12 residues.

This clone occurred once. The chain has TRBV6-5 and TRBJ1-4, with 7 bases identical to TRBD1. The V and J ends lost 4 bases and 4 bases, in that order; junction bases with no gene match: 3. Per germline, CDR1 MNHEY and CDR2 SVGAGI. The CDR3 is 14 residues long. The CDR3 here is CASSSGDSNEKLFF. The CDR3 DNA sequence: TGTGCCAGCAGTTCTGGGGACAGTAATGAAAAACTGTTTTTT.